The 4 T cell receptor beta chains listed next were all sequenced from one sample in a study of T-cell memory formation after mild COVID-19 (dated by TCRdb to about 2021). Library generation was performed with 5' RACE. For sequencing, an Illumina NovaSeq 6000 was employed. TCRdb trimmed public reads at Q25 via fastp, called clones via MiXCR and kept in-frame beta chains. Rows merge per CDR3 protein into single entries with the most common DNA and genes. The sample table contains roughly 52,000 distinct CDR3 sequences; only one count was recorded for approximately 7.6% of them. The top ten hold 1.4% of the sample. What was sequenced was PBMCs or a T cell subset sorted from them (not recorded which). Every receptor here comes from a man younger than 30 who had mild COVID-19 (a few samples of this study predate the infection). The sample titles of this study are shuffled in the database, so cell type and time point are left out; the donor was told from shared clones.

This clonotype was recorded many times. The CDR3 region is CSAVTSGGANEQFF. In DNA form, the CDR3 reads TGCAGTGCCGTGACTAGCGGGGGGGCAAATGAGCAGTTCTTC. This chain connects TRBV20-1 to TRBJ2-1, with 14 bases identical to TRBD2. Per the germline V gene, CDR1 is DFQATT and CDR2 is SNEGSKA (reference sequence). The CDR3 runs to 14 residues. J lost 7 bases, V lost 6 bases, and 5 bases had no gene match.

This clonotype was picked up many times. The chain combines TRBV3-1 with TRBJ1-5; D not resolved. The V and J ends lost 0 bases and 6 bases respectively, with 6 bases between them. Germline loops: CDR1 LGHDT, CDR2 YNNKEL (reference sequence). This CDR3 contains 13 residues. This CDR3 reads CASSQDLGQPQHF. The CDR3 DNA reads TGTGCCAGCAGCCAAGATCTTGGTCAGCCCCAGCATTTT.

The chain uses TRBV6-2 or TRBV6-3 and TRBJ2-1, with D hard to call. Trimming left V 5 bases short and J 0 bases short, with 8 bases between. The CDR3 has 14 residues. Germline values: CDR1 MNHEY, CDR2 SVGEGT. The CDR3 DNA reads TGTGCCAGCAGTGACCATAGCTCCTACAATGAGCAGTTCTTC. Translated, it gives CASSDHSSYNEQFF.

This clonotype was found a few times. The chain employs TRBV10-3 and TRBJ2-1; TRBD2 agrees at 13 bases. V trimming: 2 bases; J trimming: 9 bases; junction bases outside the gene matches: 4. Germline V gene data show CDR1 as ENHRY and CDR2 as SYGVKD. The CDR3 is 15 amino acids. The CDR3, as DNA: TGTGCCATCAGTGAGACTAGCGGGGGGGCAGGTGAGCAGTTCTTC. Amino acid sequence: CAISETSGGAGEQFF.